Presented here are 30 T cell receptor beta chains from one specimen sequenced in a study of OX40 agonist ivuxolimab in advanced cancers. TCRdb's table, derived via immunoSEQ multiplex PCR, lists solely in-frame clones and lacks some. The data hold about 20,000 clones, with about nine tenths observed a single time. The specimen comprised CD4+ or CD8+ T cells sorted from blood, sampled in a trial of the OX40 agonist ivuxolimab. The receptor source for this set is an adult with an advanced solid tumor such as melanoma, head and neck, liver or kidney cancer.

The CDR3 here is CASSPGVSYEQYF. CDR3 nucleotide sequence: TGTGCCAGCAGCCCCGGGGTCTCCTACGAGCAGTACTTC. The chain combines TRBV7-9 with TRBJ2-7; D is possibly TRBD2 (5 bases). The CDR3 totals 13 residues. CDR1 and CDR2 (germline): SEHNR, FQNEAQ (reference sequence). Trimming removed 5 bases from V and 0 bases from J, with 8 bases in between.

The chain links TRBV11-2 to TRBJ2-7, with 12 bases identical to TRBD1. The J segment lost 5 bases and the V segment lost 5 bases, leaving 10 bases of the junction unmatched. CDR3 size: 16 residues. The germline gives CDR1 SGHAT, CDR2 FQNNGV. The CDR3 spells CASSPRLGTGGHEQYF. In DNA form, the CDR3 reads TGTGCCAGCAGCCCTAGACTAGGGACAGGGGGCCACGAGCAGTACTTC.

In nucleotides, the CDR3 is TGTGCCAGCAGCGTAGCGGCGGGGGCGGCCTACGAGCAGTACTTC. Its translation is CASSVAAGAAYEQYF. The rearrangement joins TRBV9 to TRBJ2-7; tentative D call: TRBD2 (7 bases). The V end was cut by 0 bases, the J end by 2 bases, with 12 bases between. There are 15 residues in the CDR3. The germline gives CDR1 SGDLS, CDR2 YYNGEE.

A remark on this clone: The identical CDR3 is also encoded by other nucleotide sequences in the sample. V is TRBV25-1 and J is TRBJ2-2; 8 positions agree with TRBD2. The J segment lost 6 bases and the V segment lost 5 bases, leaving 11 bases of the junction unmatched. CDR1 and CDR2 (germline): MGHDK, SYGVNS. The CDR3 spans 16 residues. CDR3 protein: CASSSARGVGPGELFF. DNA for the CDR3: TGTGCCAGCAGTTCCGCGCGGGGGGTGGGTCCCGGGGAGCTGTTTTTT.

This chain connects TRBV10-1 to TRBJ1-3; D may be TRBD1 (6 bases). Germline V gene lookup returns CDR1 WNHNN and CDR2 SYGVQD (reference sequence). Trimming removed 6 bases from V and 9 bases from J, with 15 bases in between. The CDR3 length is 13 residues. Here the CDR3 reads CASSGGLGGTIYF. The CDR3 bases are TGCGCCAGCAGCGGGGGGCTCGGAGGCACCATATATTTT.

DNA of the CDR3: TGTGCCAGCAGCGTAGACCCGAATCCTAGTTACGAGCAGTACTTC. It is translated as CASSVDPNPSYEQYF. The chain employs TRBV9 and TRBJ2-7; D gene unclear. V was trimmed by 0 bases and J by 4 bases, leaving 14 bases between them. CDR3 length equals 15 residues. The V gene's germline CDR1 is SGDLS and CDR2 YYNGEE.

This clone showed up just a few times. The chain carries TRBV6-5 and TRBJ1-2; no definite D call. Trimming cost V 0 bases and J 2 bases, with 7 bases left between them. The CDR3 length is 14 residues. Germline CDR1 is MNHEY and CDR2 is SVGAGI. The CDR3 region is CASSYSIPNYGYTF. The DNA for the CDR3 is TGTGCCAGCAGTTACTCGATACCCAACTATGGCTACACCTTC.

The gene calls are TRBV7-9 and TRBJ2-7; either TRBD1 or TRBD2 may fit D (5 bases each). The CDR3 totals 14 residues. Germline assignment: CDR1 SEHNR and CDR2 FQNEAQ (reference sequence). Trimming took 6 bases from V and 1 from J, leaving 13 bases between them. In nucleotides, the CDR3 is TGTGCCAGCAGTTCCCGGGACGGGTCCTACGAGCAGTACTTC. As protein: CASSSRDGSYEQYF.

This clone was observed once. V gene TRBV4-2 combines with J gene TRBJ1-4; 7 bases are a match to TRBD1. Trimming cost V 0 bases and J 0 bases; bases outside gene matches: 4. The CDR3 is made up of 17 amino acids. Per germline, CDR1 LGHNA and CDR2 YNFKEQ. The CDR3 DNA reads as TGTGCCAGCAGCCAAGAGACAGGGATGACAACTAATGAAAAACTGTTTTTT. It codes for CASSQETGMTTNEKLFF.

The chain joins TRBV9 to TRBJ1-6; 7 positions match TRBD1. The V gene's germline CDR1 is SGDLS and CDR2 YYNGEE. The CDR3 consists of 16 residues. The J segment lost 0 bases and the V segment lost 1 base, leaving 1 base of the junction unmatched. CDR3 sequence reads: CASSVSGGSYNSPLHF. Here the CDR3 DNA reads TGTGCCAGCAGCGTATCAGGGGGCTCCTATAATTCACCCCTCCACTTT.

The chain couples TRBV5-1 to TRBJ2-5; a possible D gene is TRBD2 (7 bases). The CDR3 consists of 14 residues. Germline V CDR1 and CDR2: SGHRS, YFSETQ. Trimming cost V 0 bases and J 5 bases, with 11 bases left between them. This CDR3 is CASSLAGGFETQYF. In nucleotides, the CDR3 is TGCGCCAGCAGCTTGGCGGGGGGCTTTGAGACCCAGTACTTC.

The J gene is TRBJ2-1, the V gene TRBV28; tentative D call: TRBD2 (5 bases). The CDR3 is 14 amino acids. Germline loops: CDR1 MDHEN, CDR2 SYDVKM. V lost 3 bases and J lost 4, with 10 bases in between. This chain's CDR3 is CASSLAGTYNEQFF. DNA of the CDR3: TGTGCCAGCAGTTTGGCGGGCACTTACAATGAGCAGTTCTTC.

The chain is built from TRBV28 and TRBJ2-3; 9 bases line up with TRBD1. CDR3 size: 16 residues. V lost 5 bases to trimming and J lost 2 bases; unmatched junction nucleotides: 8. CDR1 and CDR2 from the germline V gene are MDHEN and SYDVKM. The CDR3 is CASSDRDRAPTDTQYF. In DNA, the CDR3 is TGTGCCAGCAGTGACCGGGACAGGGCACCCACAGATACGCAGTATTTT.

The chain couples TRBV6-6 to TRBJ2-2, with D uncertain. V gave up 2 bases and J gave up 4 bases, with 8 bases separating them. Germline V lookup: CDR1 MNHNY, CDR2 SVGAGI (reference sequence). This CDR3 region has 14 residues. The CDR3 DNA is TGTGCCAGCAGTTACAGCAGGTTCACCGGGGAGCTGTTTTTT. Its translation is CASSYSRFTGELFF.

The chain recombines TRBV10-3 with TRBJ2-1; TRBD2 is a possible D gene (6 bases). The CDR3 loop spans 18 amino acids. Germline V gives CDR1 ENHRY, CDR2 SYGVKD. V was trimmed by 2 bases and J by 6 bases, leaving 23 bases between them. The CDR3 sequence: CAISEPSPGGIRSNEQFF. The CDR3, as DNA: TGTGCCATCAGTGAGCCCAGCCCTGGGGGGATCAGGTCCAATGAGCAGTTCTTC.

V and J are TRBV5-4 and TRBJ2-1, with a possible D match to TRBD2 (6 bases). CDR3 length: 16 amino acids. V lost 4 bases and J 1 base, leaving 15 bases between the germline ends. Per the germline V gene, CDR1 is SGHNT and CDR2 is YYREEE (reference sequence). The CDR3 protein is CASSNLGSQSYNEQFF. The DNA for the CDR3 is TGTGCCAGCAGCAACCTCGGGAGTCAGTCCTACAATGAGCAGTTCTTC.

This clone has only a few counts. V gene TRBV11-2 combines with J gene TRBJ2-7, with 7 bases lining up with TRBD2. This CDR3 has 11 residues. Germline V gene data show CDR1 as SGHAT and CDR2 as FQNNGV. Trimming cost V 5 bases and J 7 bases; bases outside gene matches: 2. In nucleotides, the CDR3 is TGTGCCAGCAGCCCCGGGGGGGAGCAGTACTTC. Translation: CASSPGGEQYF.

V usage is TRBV7-9 and J usage is TRBJ2-7, with 7 bases matching TRBD1. V gave up 4 bases and J gave up 3 bases; unmatched junction bases: 6. CDR3 length: 14 amino acids. Germline V gene data show CDR1 as SEHNR and CDR2 as FQNEAQ (reference sequence). CDR3 residues: CASSSATGIYEQYF. The CDR3 nucleotides are TGTGCCAGCAGCTCCGCGACAGGGATCTACGAGCAGTACTTC.

The table lists this clone with a few counts. The chain recombines TRBV13 with TRBJ2-1; D gene unclear. Trimming took 5 bases from V and 2 from J, leaving 10 bases between them. From germline, CDR1 is PRHDT and CDR2 FYEKMQ (reference sequence). The CDR3 has 14 residues. This chain's CDR3 is CASSAQVTYNEQFF. In DNA form, the CDR3 reads TGTGCCAGCAGCGCTCAGGTTACCTACAATGAGCAGTTCTTC. Variable domain in full (rest from reference TRBV13 and TRBJ2-1): AAGVIQSPRHLIKEKRETATLKCYPIPRHDTVYWYQQGPGQDPQFLISFYEKMQSDKGSIPDRFSAQQFSDYHSELNMSSLELGDSALYFCASSAQVTYNEQFFGPGTRLTVL.

The gene calls are TRBV27 and TRBJ2-1, with D hard to call. CDR1 MNHEY and CDR2 SMNVEV come from the germline V gene (reference sequence). V lost 6 bases and J 0 bases, leaving 6 bases between the germline ends. This CDR3 has 13 residues. The CDR3 DNA is TGTGCCAGCAGGCCTGGCTCCTACAATGAGCAGTTCTTC. Encoded protein: CASRPGSYNEQFF.

V gene TRBV6-6 combines with J gene TRBJ2-1, with D hard to call. Trimming left V 8 bases short and J 0 bases short, with 8 bases between. The CDR3 is 13 residues long. Germline CDR1 is MNHNY and CDR2 is SVGAGI (reference sequence). Here the CDR3 reads CASAIVSYNEQFF. For the CDR3, the DNA is TGTGCCAGCGCAATCGTCTCCTACAATGAGCAGTTCTTC.

The chain carries TRBV28 and TRBJ2-5; no clear D. Germline V gene data show CDR1 as MDHEN and CDR2 as SYDVKM. This CDR3 is built from 15 residues. The V end was cut by 3 bases, the J end by 1 base, with 12 bases between. DNA for the CDR3: TGTGCCAGCAGTTTCCTACCGACACTCCAAGAGACCCAGTACTTC. Its translation: CASSFLPTLQETQYF.

The V gene is TRBV6-6, the J gene TRBJ2-7; 9 nucleotides agree with TRBD1. Per the germline V gene, CDR1 is MNHNY and CDR2 is SVGAGI (reference sequence). The CDR3 runs 15 residues. V lost 6 bases, J lost 5 bases, and 11 bases stayed unmatched. CDR3 region: CASSPTRDRVNEQYF. CDR3 DNA sequence: TGTGCCAGCAGCCCGACCCGGGACAGGGTAAACGAGCAGTACTTC.

This clone was seen a handful of times. This chain links TRBV10-3 with TRBJ2-5; 7 bases match TRBD1. Germline CDR1 ENHRY, CDR2 SYGVKD. J lost 6 bases, V lost 2 bases, and 12 bases had no gene match. The CDR3 has 16 amino acids. The CDR3 protein is CAISEGIGGSLQTQYF. In DNA form, the CDR3 reads TGTGCCATCAGTGAGGGAATAGGGGGCTCTTTACAGACCCAGTACTTC.

This clone has a single count. This chain connects TRBV7-9 to TRBJ2-3, with 7 bases identical to TRBD1. Germline V gene data show CDR1 as SEHNR and CDR2 as FQNEAQ (reference sequence). There are 18 residues in the CDR3. The J segment lost 0 bases and the V segment lost 1 base, leaving 10 bases of the junction unmatched. CDR3: CASSLEGTVTPSTDTQYF. In nucleotides, the CDR3 is TGTGCCAGCAGCTTAGAAGGGACAGTGACTCCTAGCACAGATACGCAGTATTTT. Full variable domain (remainder filled in from reference TRBV7-9 and TRBJ2-3): DTGVSQNPRHKITKRGQNVTFRCDPISEHNRLYWYRQTLGQGPEFLTYFQNEAQLEKSRLLSDRFSAERPKGSFSTLEIQRTEQGDSAMYLCASSLEGTVTPSTDTQYFGPGTRLTVL.

The chain couples TRBV7-9 to TRBJ1-3; D uncertain. V was trimmed by 5 bases and J by 0 bases, leaving 8 bases between them. CDR1 and CDR2 from the germline V gene are SEHNR and FQNEAQ (reference sequence). This CDR3 is built from 14 residues. CDR3 sequence (DNA): TGTGCCAGCAGCGGGGTGAGCTCTGGAAACACCATATATTTT. Its translation is CASSGVSSGNTIYF.

This clone was picked up one time. The chain combines TRBV4-1 with TRBJ2-7; D remains ambiguous. Trimming cost V 0 bases and J 2 bases, with 5 bases left between them. Germline CDR1 and CDR2: MGHRA and YSYEKL. The CDR3 contains 13 residues. DNA for the CDR3: TGCGCCAGCAGCCAAGAGTTCACCTACGAGCAGTACTTC. Its protein is CASSQEFTYEQYF.

This chain uses TRBV11-2 with TRBJ1-1, with no clear D. There are 17 residues in the CDR3. Trimming removed 3 bases at V and 3 bases at J, with 20 bases between. Germline lookup yields CDR1 SGHAT and CDR2 FQNNGV. CDR3 sequence: CASSFNTAGYRDTEAFF. Written as DNA, the CDR3 is TGTGCCAGCAGCTTCAATACGGCAGGCTATAGGGACACTGAAGCTTTCTTT.

The chain joins TRBV7-9 to TRBJ2-3; D unclear. The germline gives CDR1 SEHNR, CDR2 FQNEAQ (reference sequence). This CDR3 spans 15 amino acids. V lost 1 base, J lost 2 bases, and 10 bases lay in between. The CDR3 here is CASSLDLGYTDTQYF. The CDR3 coding sequence is TGTGCCAGCAGCTTAGATCTCGGCTACACAGATACGCAGTATTTT.

The chain joins TRBV28 to TRBJ2-3; 15 bases match TRBD2. Trimming removed 6 bases from V and 7 bases from J; junction bases left unmatched: 5. In germline, CDR1 is MDHEN, CDR2 SYDVKM. The CDR3 is made up of 15 amino acids. CDR3 sequence reads: CASRWTSGRENTQYF. In DNA form, the CDR3 reads TGTGCCAGCAGGTGGACTAGCGGGAGGGAAAATACGCAGTATTTT.